This T cell receptor beta chain was identified during a study of T cell repertoires in cytomegalovirus infection. This clonotype was picked up a small number of times. The CDR3 is made up of 15 amino acids. With 3 bases clipped from V and 3 bases from J, the junction kept 4 bases outside the gene matches. TCRdb used MiXCR to reprocess the reads, holding one entry per CDR3 protein. The sample includes about 180,000 distinct CDR3 sequences, about 17% of them seen just once. This TCR derives from a human donor in good health (CMV status not recorded). Some clones in this sample may be carry-over from other donors' samples. This sequence joins TRBV12-3 or TRBV12-4 and TRBJ2-5, with 10 bases matching TRBD2. Sequencing was done on a sample of CD8+ T cells from PBMCs. CDR3 residues: CASSLLAGVKETQYF. The CDR3 nucleotides are TGTGCCAGCAGTTTGCTAGCGGGGGTCAAAGAGACCCAGTACTTC.